The 28 T cell receptor beta chains reported below all come from one sample, sequenced in a study of cytomegalovirus exposure and HLA in healthy donors. The table came from immunoSEQ multiplex PCR; TCRdb's copy has only in-frame clones and leaves some out. The sample has 160,000 or so clones; 88% are singletons. The specimen was PBMCs. Source of these receptors: a man aged 18 to 29 in good health and CMV-seronegative.

This chain links TRBV4-3 with TRBJ2-3, with 14 positions matching TRBD2. J was trimmed by 6 bases and V by 4 bases; bases with no gene match: 9. CDR1 and CDR2 (germline): LGHNA, YSLEER. CDR3 length: 17 amino acids. The CDR3 DNA reads TGCGCCAGCAGCCCCCTAACCGGGACTAGCGGGAGTGATACGCAGTATTTT. Translated, it gives CASSPLTGTSGSDTQYF.

CDR3 DNA: TGTGCCACCAGCAGAGATCTGGCTACGGGGATCTATGGCTACACCTTC. It encodes CATSRDLATGIYGYTF. V is TRBV15 and J is TRBJ1-2; D uncertain. Trimming cost V 0 bases and J 4 bases, with 15 bases left between them. This CDR3 is 16 amino acids long. Germline values: CDR1 LNHNV, CDR2 YYDKDF (reference sequence).

V gene TRBV4-1 combines with J gene TRBJ2-2; TRBD2 aligns across 12 bases. Losses at the gene ends were 4 bases for V and 4 bases for J; bases not matched to a gene: 10. The CDR3 is 18 residues long. Germline V gene sequence: CDR1 MGHRA, CDR2 YSYEKL. The CDR3 nucleotides read TGCGCCAGCAGCCCCACTCCCCTAGCGGGAGGGGCCACCGGGGAGCTGTTTTTT. It codes for CASSPTPLAGGATGELFF.

The chain has TRBV6-6 and TRBJ2-6; D possibly corresponds to TRBD1 (6 bases). Germline V lookup: CDR1 MNHNY, CDR2 SVGAGI (reference sequence). The CDR3 spans 16 residues. V was shortened by 7 bases and J by 9 bases, with 22 bases between the two germline ends. The CDR3 DNA is TGTGCCAGCACCCAACCACGGGCAGGGGAAGGCAACGTCCTGACTTTC. Translating it yields CASTQPRAGEGNVLTF.

This rearrangement joins TRBV9 to TRBJ2-2; 9 bases agree with TRBD2. J was trimmed by 6 bases and V by 7 bases; bases with no gene match: 10. Germline lookup yields CDR1 SGDLS and CDR2 YYNGEE. The CDR3 is 15 amino acids. The DNA for the CDR3 is TGTGCCAGCGGCGGGGCGGGAGGGCCTTCCGGGGAGCTGTTTTTT. Amino acids: CASGGAGGPSGELFF.

The chain is built from TRBV5-1 and TRBJ2-1, with D maybe TRBD1 (5 bases). Trimming left V 4 bases short and J 3 bases short, with 8 bases between. The CDR3 spans 13 residues. Per the germline V gene, CDR1 is SGHRS and CDR2 is YFSETQ. The CDR3 DNA reads as TGCGCCAGCAGCCCCGACAGCTACAATGAGCAGTTCTTC. Its translation: CASSPDSYNEQFF.

Concerning this clone itself: Mismatch with germline at one junction end may stem from a read error. This chain connects TRBV5-4 to TRBJ2-1; no firm D call. The CDR3 runs 11 residues. CDR1 and CDR2 from the germline V gene are SGHNT and YYREEE (reference sequence). The CDR3 nucleotides are TGTGCCAGCTCCTCCCACAATGAGCAGTTCTTC. Residues: CASSSHNEQFF.

This clone was counted a single time. This chain joins TRBV19 and TRBJ2-1, with D possibly matching TRBD1 (6 bases). The CDR3 is made up of 13 amino acids. Trimming shortened V by 3 bases and J by 6 bases, and 9 bases separated the two germline ends. The V gene's germline CDR1 is LNHDA and CDR2 SQIVND (reference sequence). CDR3 in amino acids: CASSIGQPNEQFF. CDR3 bases: TGTGCCAGTAGTATTGGACAGCCCAATGAGCAGTTCTTC.

The chain is built from TRBV2 and TRBJ1-1; D perhaps matches TRBD1 (5 bases). Germline V gene data show CDR1 as SNHLY and CDR2 as FYNNEI. This CDR3 has 13 amino acids. Deletions cut 6 bases from V and 2 bases from J, with 10 bases between. CDR3 in DNA: TGTGCCAGCAGGGGGGACTTTAACACTGAAGCTTTCTTT. Protein sequence: CASRGDFNTEAFF.

This chain uses TRBV6-4 with TRBJ1-1; D gene ambiguous. Germline V lookup: CDR1 MRHNA, CDR2 SNTAGT. The CDR3 is made up of 14 amino acids. Trimming cost V 10 bases and J 1 base, with 16 bases left between them. The CDR3 region is CANKTDHPNTEAFF. The CDR3 DNA reads as TGTGCCAACAAAACCGATCACCCGAACACTGAAGCTTTCTTT.

The gene calls are TRBV6-5 and TRBJ2-7; 10 nucleotides match TRBD2. Per germline, CDR1 MNHEY and CDR2 SVGAGI. This CDR3 region has 13 residues. Trimming removed 7 bases from V and 6 bases from J; junction bases left unmatched: 6. CDR3 DNA sequence: TGTGCCAGCACGGGCGTAGCGGGAGGCGAGCAGTACTTC. Translated, it gives CASTGVAGGEQYF.

V and J are TRBV10-1 and TRBJ2-5; TRBD2 might be the D (5 bases). CDR3 length equals 13 residues. Trimming left V 3 bases short and J 4 bases short, with 9 bases between. Germline-derived CDR1 and CDR2 are WNHNN and SYGVQD (reference sequence). The CDR3 spells CASSDGVGETQYF. The CDR3 DNA reads as TGCGCCAGCAGTGACGGGGTTGGAGAGACCCAGTACTTC.

This chain uses TRBV19 with TRBJ2-7, with TRBD2 identical over 7 bases. Germline loops: CDR1 LNHDA, CDR2 SQIVND (reference sequence). The ends lost 6 bases at V and 5 bases at J; junction bases unmatched: 10. This CDR3 is built from 14 residues. This CDR3 reads CASRSGGRGDEQYF. The CDR3 nucleotides read TGTGCCAGTAGATCGGGCGGGAGAGGCGACGAGCAGTACTTC. Filled out from reference TRBV19 and TRBJ2-7, the complete variable domain reads DGGITQSPKYLFRKEGQNVTLSCEQNLNHDAMYWYRQDPGQGLRLIYYSQIVNDFQKGDIAEGYSVSREKKESFPLTVTSAQKNPTAFYLCASRSGGRGDEQYFGPGTRLTVT.

V usage is TRBV27 and J usage is TRBJ1-4; 8 bases align to TRBD1. The CDR3 extends over 14 amino acids. J lost 7 bases, V lost 6 bases, and 7 bases had no gene match. CDR1 is MNHEY and CDR2 is SMNVEV in the germline V gene (reference sequence). CDR3 protein: CASRRQGLLEKLFF. The CDR3 nucleotides read TGTGCCAGCAGAAGACAGGGGTTGCTTGAAAAACTGTTTTTT.

The chain carries TRBV28 and TRBJ1-5; D not resolved. Germline loops: CDR1 MDHEN, CDR2 SYDVKM. V lost 8 bases, J lost 10 bases, and 15 bases lay in between. CDR3 length: 12 residues. DNA of the CDR3: TGTGCCAGCGGAGTTTGGCGGGAACCCCAGCATTTT. It encodes CASGVWREPQHF.

This chain connects TRBV19 to TRBJ1-1; D possibly corresponds to TRBD1 (6 bases). The CDR3 is made up of 13 amino acids. The V gene's germline CDR1 is LNHDA and CDR2 SQIVND (reference sequence). V was pared by 6 bases and J by 4 bases, with 12 bases between. CDR3 in DNA: TGTGCCAGTAGCTGGGGGGGCCTCACTGAAGCTTTCTTT. It translates to CASSWGGLTEAFF.

The chain uses TRBV6-5 and TRBJ1-2; maybe TRBD1 (6 bases). CDR1 and CDR2 from the germline V gene are MNHEY and SVGAGI. V lost 6 bases and J lost 8, with 13 bases in between. This CDR3 has 12 residues. The CDR3 protein is CASSRTAPGYTF. CDR3 in DNA: TGTGCCAGCAGCAGGACAGCACCCGGCTACACCTTC.

CDR3 protein: CASTYGTSGGESYNEQFF. The CDR3 DNA reads as TGTGCCAGCACCTATGGGACTAGCGGGGGGGAATCCTACAATGAGCAGTTCTTC. The chain joins TRBV28 to TRBJ2-1, with TRBD2 matching 16 bases. Germline V gene sequence: CDR1 MDHEN, CDR2 SYDVKM. J lost 1 base, V lost 7 bases, and 7 bases had no gene match. This CDR3 spans 18 amino acids.

The genes are TRBV10-2 and TRBJ2-7; 8 bases line up with TRBD2. Trimming at V came to 3 bases and at J to 5 bases, leaving 9 bases not matched to a gene. This CDR3 has 15 amino acids. CDR1 is WSHSY, CDR2 SAAADI, per germline. In nucleotides, the CDR3 is TGCGCCAGCAGTGAACGGAGCGGGAGAGTCGACGAGCAGTACTTC. This sequence encodes CASSERSGRVDEQYF.

The sample holds one count of this clone. The chain uses TRBV19 and TRBJ1-5; TRBD1 matches at 9 bases. The CDR3 contains 13 residues. V shed 6 bases and J 4 bases; nucleotides not matched to a gene: 1. Germline CDR1 LNHDA, CDR2 SQIVND (reference sequence). CDR3 in amino acids: CASRGQGNQPQHF. DNA of the CDR3: TGTGCCAGTAGGGGACAGGGAAATCAGCCCCAGCATTTT.

This chain links TRBV7-6 with TRBJ2-1, with D possibly being TRBD2 (6 bases). The germline V and J ends were trimmed by 5 bases and 2 bases, with 16 bases remaining between them. This CDR3 region has 16 residues. The V gene's germline CDR1 is SGHVS and CDR2 FNYEAQ. CDR3 sequence: CASSLSGGTTYNEQFF. CDR3 nucleotides: TGTGCCAGCAGCCTGTCGGGCGGGACCACCTACAATGAGCAGTTCTTC.

This clone was seen many times. The V and J genes are TRBV4-1 and TRBJ1-3; D remains unclear. Trimming stripped 2 bases from V and 1 base from J, with 6 bases between. Germline V lookup: CDR1 MGHRA, CDR2 YSYEKL. This CDR3 has 14 residues. CDR3 amino acids: CASSQSESGNTIYF. As DNA, the CDR3 is TGCGCCAGCAGCCAAAGCGAATCTGGAAACACCATATATTTT.

V gene TRBV27 combines with J gene TRBJ1-1; 10 bases are a match to TRBD1. The CDR3 is 14 amino acids. Germline values: CDR1 MNHEY, CDR2 SMNVEV (reference sequence). V was pared by 10 bases and J by 3 bases, with 8 bases of the junction left unmatched. The chain's CDR3 is CATHYGTGDTEAFF. CDR3 nucleotide sequence: TGTGCCACCCATTACGGGACAGGGGACACTGAAGCTTTCTTT.

This chain joins TRBV28 and TRBJ2-2, with a tentative D call TRBD1 (6 bases). The CDR3 is made up of 15 amino acids. Germline CDR1 reads MDHEN; CDR2 reads SYDVKM. V was trimmed by 6 bases and J by 2 bases, leaving 13 bases between them. The CDR3 DNA reads as TGTGCCAGCAGACCACAGGGCCGAAACACCGGGGAGCTGTTTTTT. Residues: CASRPQGRNTGELFF.

V and J are TRBV30 and TRBJ1-6; D ambiguous. Germline CDR1 and CDR2: GTSNPN and SVGIG (reference sequence). The V end was cut by 8 bases, the J end by 7 bases, with 15 bases between. The CDR3 covers 13 residues. CDR3 coding DNA: TGTGCCCGAAGCGGGAGTCCCAATTCACCCCTCCACTTT. The encoded protein is CARSGSPNSPLHF.

This clone has a single count. This chain links TRBV19 with TRBJ1-2, with TRBD1 matching over 8 bases. CDR1 is LNHDA and CDR2 is SQIVND in the germline V gene (reference sequence). The CDR3 is 13 residues long. Trimming cost V 5 bases and J 8 bases; bases outside gene matches: 7. The CDR3 region is CASSPTGQGGYTF. DNA for the CDR3: TGTGCCAGTAGTCCCACTGGACAGGGAGGCTACACCTTC.

This sequence joins TRBV28 and TRBJ2-3, with TRBD2 matching 9 bases. The J segment lost 0 bases and the V segment lost 2 bases, leaving 12 bases of the junction unmatched. The CDR3 is made up of 19 amino acids. In germline, CDR1 is MDHEN, CDR2 SYDVKM. CDR3 sequence: CASSLPGTSYLISTDTQYF. CDR3 in DNA: TGTGCCAGCAGTTTACCCGGGACTAGCTACCTCATTAGCACAGATACGCAGTATTTT.

The genes are TRBV7-9 and TRBJ2-7; 9 bases fit TRBD1. The trim removed 1 base at V and 5 bases at J, leaving 6 bases unmatched. CDR3 length: 15 amino acids. Germline V lookup: CDR1 SEHNR, CDR2 FQNEAQ (reference sequence). The CDR3 sequence is CASSLVGQGRNEQYF. CDR3 nucleotides: TGTGCCAGCAGCTTAGTTGGACAGGGGAGAAACGAGCAGTACTTC.